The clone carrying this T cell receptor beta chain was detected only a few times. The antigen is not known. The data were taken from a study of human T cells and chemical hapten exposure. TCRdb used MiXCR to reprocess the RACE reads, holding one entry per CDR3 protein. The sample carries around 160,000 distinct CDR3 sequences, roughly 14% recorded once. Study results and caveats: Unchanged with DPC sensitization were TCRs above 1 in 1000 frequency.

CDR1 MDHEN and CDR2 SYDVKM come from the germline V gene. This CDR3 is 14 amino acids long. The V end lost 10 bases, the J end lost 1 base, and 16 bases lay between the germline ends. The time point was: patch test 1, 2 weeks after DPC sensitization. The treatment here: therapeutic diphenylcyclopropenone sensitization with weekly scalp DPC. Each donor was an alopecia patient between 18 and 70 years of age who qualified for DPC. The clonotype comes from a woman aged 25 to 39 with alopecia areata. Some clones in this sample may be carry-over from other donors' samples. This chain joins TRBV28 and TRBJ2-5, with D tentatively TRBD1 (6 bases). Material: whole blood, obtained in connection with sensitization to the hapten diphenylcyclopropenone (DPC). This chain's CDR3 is CATWGLGSQETQYF. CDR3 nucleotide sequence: TGTGCCACCTGGGGGCTAGGAAGCCAAGAGACCCAGTACTTC.